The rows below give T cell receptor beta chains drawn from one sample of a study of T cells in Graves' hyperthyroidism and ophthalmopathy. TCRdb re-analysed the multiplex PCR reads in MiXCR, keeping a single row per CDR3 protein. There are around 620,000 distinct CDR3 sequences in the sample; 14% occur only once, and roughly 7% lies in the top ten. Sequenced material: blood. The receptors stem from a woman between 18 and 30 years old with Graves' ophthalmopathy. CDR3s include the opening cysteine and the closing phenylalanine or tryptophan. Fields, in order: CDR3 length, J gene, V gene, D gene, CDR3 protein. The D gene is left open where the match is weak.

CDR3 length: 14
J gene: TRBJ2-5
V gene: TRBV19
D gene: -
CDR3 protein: CASRPDANQETQYF

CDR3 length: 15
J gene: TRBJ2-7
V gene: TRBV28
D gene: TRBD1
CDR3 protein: CASSLGTGGSYEQYF

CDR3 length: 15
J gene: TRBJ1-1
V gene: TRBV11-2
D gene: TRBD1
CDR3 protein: CASSTQTGAWAEAFF

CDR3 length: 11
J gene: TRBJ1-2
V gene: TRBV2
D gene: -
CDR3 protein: CASSLDSGYTF

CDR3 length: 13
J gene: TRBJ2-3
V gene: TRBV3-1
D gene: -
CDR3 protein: CASSQDGGDTQYF

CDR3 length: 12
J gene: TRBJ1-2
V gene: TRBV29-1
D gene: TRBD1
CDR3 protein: CSVKDRLDGYTF

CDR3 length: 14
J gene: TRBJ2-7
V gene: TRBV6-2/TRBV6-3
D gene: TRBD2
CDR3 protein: CASRRTSGPYEQYF

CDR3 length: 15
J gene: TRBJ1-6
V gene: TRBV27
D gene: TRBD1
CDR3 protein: CASSPRQGANSPLHF

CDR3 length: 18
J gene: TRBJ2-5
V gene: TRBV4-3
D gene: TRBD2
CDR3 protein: CASSQAAPGLAGLETQYF

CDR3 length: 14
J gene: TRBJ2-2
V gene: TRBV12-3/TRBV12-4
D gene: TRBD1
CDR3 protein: CASRTGVSTGELFF

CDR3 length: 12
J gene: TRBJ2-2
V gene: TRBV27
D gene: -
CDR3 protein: CATLGNTGELFF

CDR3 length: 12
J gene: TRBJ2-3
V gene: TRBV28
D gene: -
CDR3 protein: CASSGGGDTQYF

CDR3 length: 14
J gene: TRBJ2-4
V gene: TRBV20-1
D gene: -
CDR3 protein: CSAPVWGAKNIQYF

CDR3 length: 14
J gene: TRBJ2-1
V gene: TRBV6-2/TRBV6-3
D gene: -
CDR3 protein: CASSYGSWYNEQFF

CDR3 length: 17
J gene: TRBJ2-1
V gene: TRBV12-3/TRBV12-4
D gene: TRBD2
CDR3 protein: CASGHSTTSGYYNEQFF

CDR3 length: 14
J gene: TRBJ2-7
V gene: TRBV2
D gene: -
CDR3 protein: CASSVEQASYEQYF

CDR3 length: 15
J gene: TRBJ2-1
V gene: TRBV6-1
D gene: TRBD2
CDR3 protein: CASRRGGRAYNEQFF

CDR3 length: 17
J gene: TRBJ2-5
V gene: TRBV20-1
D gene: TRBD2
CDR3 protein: CSARKGLGTSERETQYF

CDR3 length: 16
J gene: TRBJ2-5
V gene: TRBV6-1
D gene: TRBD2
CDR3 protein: CASSGTRTSGRETQYF

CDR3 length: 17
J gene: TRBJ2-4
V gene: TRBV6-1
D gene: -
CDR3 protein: CASRSLQGPPGKNIQYF

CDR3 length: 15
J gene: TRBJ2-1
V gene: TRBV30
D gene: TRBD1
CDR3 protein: CAWTRQGSSYNEQFF

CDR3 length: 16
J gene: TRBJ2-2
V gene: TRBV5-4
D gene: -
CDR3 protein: CASSLEEGSNTGELFF

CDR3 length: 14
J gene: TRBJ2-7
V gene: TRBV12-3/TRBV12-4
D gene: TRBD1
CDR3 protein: CASSLSRGLDEQYF

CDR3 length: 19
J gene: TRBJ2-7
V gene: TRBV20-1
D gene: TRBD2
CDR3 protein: CSARDPRSGLAGEAGEQYF

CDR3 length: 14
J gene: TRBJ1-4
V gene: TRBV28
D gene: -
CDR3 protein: CASRSAGLDLKLFF

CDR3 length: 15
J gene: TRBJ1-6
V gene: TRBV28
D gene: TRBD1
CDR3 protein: CASSLWTGANSPLHF

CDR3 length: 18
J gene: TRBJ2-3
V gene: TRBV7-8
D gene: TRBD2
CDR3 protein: CASSPHLRLAGEVDTQYF

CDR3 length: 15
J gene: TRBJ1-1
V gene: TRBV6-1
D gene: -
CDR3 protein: CASRIGTVRNTEAFF

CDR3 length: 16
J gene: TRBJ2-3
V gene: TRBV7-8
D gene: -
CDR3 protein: CASSPRTRGNGDTQYF

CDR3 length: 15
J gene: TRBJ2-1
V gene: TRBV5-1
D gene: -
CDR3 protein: CASSLSIQGYNEQFF

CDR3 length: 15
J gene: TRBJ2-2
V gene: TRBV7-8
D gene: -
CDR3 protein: CASSLTRVGTGELFF

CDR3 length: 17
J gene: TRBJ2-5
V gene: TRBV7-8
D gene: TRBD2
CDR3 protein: CASSLRSSGAFQETQYF

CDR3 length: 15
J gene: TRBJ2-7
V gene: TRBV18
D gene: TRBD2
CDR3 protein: CASSSSLAGLREQYF

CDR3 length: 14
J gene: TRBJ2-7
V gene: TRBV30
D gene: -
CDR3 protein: CAWSVRLTAYEQYF

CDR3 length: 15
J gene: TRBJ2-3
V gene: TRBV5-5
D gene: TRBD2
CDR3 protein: CASSLDGGATDTQYF

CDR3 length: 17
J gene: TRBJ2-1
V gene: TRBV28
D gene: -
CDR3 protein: CASSPYSGPETNNEQFF

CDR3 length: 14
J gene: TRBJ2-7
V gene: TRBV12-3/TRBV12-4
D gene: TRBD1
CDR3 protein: CASTLRDRIYEQYF

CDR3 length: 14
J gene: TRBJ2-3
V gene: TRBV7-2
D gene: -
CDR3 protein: CASSLRGAEDTQYF

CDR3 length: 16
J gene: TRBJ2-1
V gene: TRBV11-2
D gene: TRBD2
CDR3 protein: CASSLVLAGSNDEQFF

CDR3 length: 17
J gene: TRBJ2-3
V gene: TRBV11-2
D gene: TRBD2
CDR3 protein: CASRRPGLAGDRRTQYF

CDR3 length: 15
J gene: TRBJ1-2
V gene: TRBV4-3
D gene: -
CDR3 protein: CASSQDRTAPYGYTF